The 8 T cell receptor beta chains reported below all come from one sample, sequenced in a study of blood T cells in healthy people across ages. A sample-barcoded 5' primer and a J-beta primer mix were used in a second PCR of about 7 to 12 cycles. One entry per CDR3 protein, called by TCRdb with MiXCR from the 5' RACE reads. In the table there are about 800,000 distinct CDR3 sequences, over 45% of which are singletons. Sequenced: blood. The receptors originated from a man aged 25-40 years in good health.

This sequence joins TRBV5-8 and TRBJ1-4, with TRBD1 identical over 9 bases. J lost 8 bases, V lost 4 bases, and 6 bases had no gene match. The CDR3 consists of 14 residues. Germline-derived CDR1 and CDR2 are SGHTS and YDEGEE. The CDR3 is CASSVGQGFEKLFF. The CDR3 nucleotides read TGTGCCAGCAGCGTGGGACAGGGATTCGAAAAACTGTTTTTT.

The chain recombines TRBV5-1 with TRBJ2-1; 11 bases match TRBD2. CDR1 and CDR2 (germline): SGHRS, YFSETQ. This CDR3 has 16 amino acids. V was pared by 1 base and J by 3 bases, with 3 bases of the junction left unmatched. Written as DNA, the CDR3 is TGCGCCAGCAGCTTGACCACTAGCGGGGGCTACAATGAGCAGTTCTTC. Its translation is CASSLTTSGGYNEQFF.

The CDR3 sequence: CASSQRTGEGGYTF. The CDR3 bases are TGCGCCAGCAGCCAGCGGACAGGGGAAGGTGGCTACACCTTC. The rearrangement uses TRBV4-1 and TRBJ1-2; 9 nucleotides align to TRBD1. The CDR3 has 14 residues. Losses at the gene ends were 3 bases for V and 7 bases for J; bases not matched to a gene: 6. Per germline, CDR1 MGHRA and CDR2 YSYEKL.

This sequence joins TRBV4-1 and TRBJ2-1; 9 nucleotides align to TRBD2. Germline CDR1 reads MGHRA; CDR2 reads YSYEKL. J lost 3 bases, V lost 0 bases, and 3 bases had no gene match. This CDR3 region has 16 residues. CDR3 sequence reads: CASSQERTSVYNEQFF. CDR3 DNA sequence: TGCGCCAGCAGCCAAGAGAGGACTAGCGTCTACAATGAGCAGTTCTTC.

The V gene is TRBV12-5, the J gene TRBJ1-2; D is unresolved. CDR3 length: 15 amino acids. The V end was cut by 1 base, the J end by 1 base, with 10 bases between. Germline CDR1 is LGHNT and CDR2 is FRNRAP. As DNA, the CDR3 is TGTGCTAGTGGTTTGGCGGACGGTTTTAACTATGGCTACACCTTC. Translated: CASGLADGFNYGYTF.

Remarks on this clonotype: Compared with germline, one end of the junction differs, possibly owing to a read error. This chain uses TRBV5-5 with TRBJ1-2; TRBD1 agrees at 9 bases. CDR3 length: 16 amino acids. Germline CDR1 SGHKS, CDR2 YYEKEE (reference sequence). CDR3 protein: CASSPTGQGIVYGYTF. The DNA for the CDR3 is TGTGCCAGCAGCCCCACCGGACAGGGGATCGTCTATGGCTACACCTTT. The full variable domain, completed using reference TRBV5-5 and TRBJ1-2, is DAGVTQSPTHLIKTRGQQVTLRCSPISGHKSVSWYQQVLGQGPQFIFQYYEKEERGRGNFPDRFSARQFPNYSSELNVNALLLGDSALYLCASSPTGQGIVYGYTFGSGTRLTVV.

In this sample, this clonotype turned up a few times. The chain has TRBV5-1 and TRBJ2-1, with D unresolved. Germline V gene lookup returns CDR1 SGHRS and CDR2 YFSETQ. This CDR3 has 11 residues. The V end lost 3 bases, the J end lost 10 bases, and 8 bases lay between the germline ends. For the CDR3, the DNA is TGCGCCAGCAGCTCTGAAGGCGAGCAGTTCTTC. Its protein is CASSSEGEQFF. The whole variable domain, filled in from reference TRBV5-1 and TRBJ2-1, reads KAGVTQTPRYLIKTRGQQVTLSCSPISGHRSVSWYQQTPGQGLQFLFEYFSETQRNKGNFPGRFSGRQFSNSRSEMNVSTLELGDSALYLCASSSEGEQFFGPGTRLTVL.

The gene calls are TRBV20-1 and TRBJ2-1; D is unresolved. CDR1 and CDR2 from the germline V gene are DFQATT and SNEGSKA (reference sequence). Trimming left V 5 bases short and J 5 bases short, with 7 bases between. This CDR3 is built from 11 residues. In DNA form, the CDR3 reads TGCAGTGCTGATATGGACAATGAGCAGTTCTTC. Translation gives CSADMDNEQFF.